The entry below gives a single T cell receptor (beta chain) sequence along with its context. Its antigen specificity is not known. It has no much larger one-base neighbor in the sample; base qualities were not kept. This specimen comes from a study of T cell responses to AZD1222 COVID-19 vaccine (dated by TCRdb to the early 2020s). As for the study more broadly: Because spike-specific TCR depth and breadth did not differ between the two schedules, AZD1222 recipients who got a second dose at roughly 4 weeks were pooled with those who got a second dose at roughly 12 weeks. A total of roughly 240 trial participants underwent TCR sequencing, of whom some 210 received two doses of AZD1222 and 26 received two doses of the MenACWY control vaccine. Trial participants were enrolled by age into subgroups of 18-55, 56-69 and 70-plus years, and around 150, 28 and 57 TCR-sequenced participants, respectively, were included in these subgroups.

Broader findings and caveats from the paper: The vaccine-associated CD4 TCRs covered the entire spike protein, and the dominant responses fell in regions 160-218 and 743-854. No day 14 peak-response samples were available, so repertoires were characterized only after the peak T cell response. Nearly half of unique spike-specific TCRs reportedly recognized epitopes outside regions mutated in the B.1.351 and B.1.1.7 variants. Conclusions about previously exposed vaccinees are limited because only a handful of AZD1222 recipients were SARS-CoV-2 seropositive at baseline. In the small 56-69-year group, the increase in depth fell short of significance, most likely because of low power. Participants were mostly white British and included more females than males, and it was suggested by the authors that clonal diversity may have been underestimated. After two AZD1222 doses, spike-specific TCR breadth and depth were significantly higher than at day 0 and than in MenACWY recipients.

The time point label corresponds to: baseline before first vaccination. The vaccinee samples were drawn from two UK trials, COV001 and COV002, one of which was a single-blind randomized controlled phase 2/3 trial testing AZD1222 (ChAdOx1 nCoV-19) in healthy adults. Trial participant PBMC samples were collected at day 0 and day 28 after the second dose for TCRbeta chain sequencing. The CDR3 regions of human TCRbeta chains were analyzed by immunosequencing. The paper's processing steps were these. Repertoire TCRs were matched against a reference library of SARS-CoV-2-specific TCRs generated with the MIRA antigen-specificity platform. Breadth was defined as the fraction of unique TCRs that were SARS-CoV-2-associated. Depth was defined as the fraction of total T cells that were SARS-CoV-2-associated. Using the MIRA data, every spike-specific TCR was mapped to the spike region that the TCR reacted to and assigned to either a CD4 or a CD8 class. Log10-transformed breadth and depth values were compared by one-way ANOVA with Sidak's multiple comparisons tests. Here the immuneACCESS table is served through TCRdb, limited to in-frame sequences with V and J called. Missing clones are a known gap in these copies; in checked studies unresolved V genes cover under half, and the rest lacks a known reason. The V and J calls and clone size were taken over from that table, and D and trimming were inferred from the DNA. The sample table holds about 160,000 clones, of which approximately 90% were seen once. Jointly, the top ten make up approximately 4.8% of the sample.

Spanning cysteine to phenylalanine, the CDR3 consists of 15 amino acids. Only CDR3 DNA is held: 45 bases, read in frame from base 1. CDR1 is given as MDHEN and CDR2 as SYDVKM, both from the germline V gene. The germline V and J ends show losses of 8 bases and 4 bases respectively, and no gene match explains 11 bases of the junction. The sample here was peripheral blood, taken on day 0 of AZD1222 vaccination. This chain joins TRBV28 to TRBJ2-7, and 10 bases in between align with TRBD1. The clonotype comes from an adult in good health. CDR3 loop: CASSDRGQGIYEQYF. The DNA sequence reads TGTGCCAGCTCCGACCGGGGACAGGGGATTTACGAGCAGTACTTC. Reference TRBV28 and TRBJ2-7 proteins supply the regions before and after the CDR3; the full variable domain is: DVKVTQSSRYLVKRTGEKVFLECVQDMDHENMFWYRQDPGLGLRLIYFSYDVKMKEKGDIPEGYSVSREKKERFSLILESASTNQTSMYLCASSDRGQGIYEQYFGPGTRLTVT.